A single sample is the source of the 26 T cell receptor beta chains below, sequenced in a study of T cells in Graves' hyperthyroidism and ophthalmopathy. The investigators amplified TCR beta CDR3 regions from RNA transcripts. RT-PCR in the first round (using the HTBI primer set) targeted the TCR CDR3. Each CDR3 protein gets one entry after TCRdb re-called the multiplex PCR reads with MiXCR. Here the sample spans 500,000 to 750,000 distinct CDR3 sequences, about 15% being singletons. Sequenced material: blood. These receptors were obtained from a woman aged 25 to 39 with Graves' hyperthyroidism.

This clonotype was recorded a few times. This sequence joins TRBV12-3 or TRBV12-4 and TRBJ1-2, with TRBD1 matching 11 bases. This CDR3 spans 15 amino acids. The ends lost 4 bases at V and 8 bases at J; junction bases unmatched: 9. The CDR3, as DNA: TGTGCCAGCAGTTCCCGGACAGGGGGCGAGAGAGGCTACACCTTC. Translation gives CASSSRTGGERGYTF.

As to this clonotype: With a much larger clone just one base away, this may be a read error. V and J are TRBV15 and TRBJ1-2; D is unclear. The CDR3 loop spans 13 amino acids. The germline V gene has CDR1 LNHNV and CDR2 YYDKDF (reference sequence). CDR3 sequence: CATSRDGDYGHTF. The DNA for the CDR3 is TGTGCCACCAGCAGGGACGGCGACTATGGCCACACCTTC.

This clonotype came up many times. The V gene is TRBV28, the J gene TRBJ2-1; 11 bases are a match to TRBD2. The V segment lost 3 bases and the J segment 5 bases; nucleotides outside the gene matches: 12. This CDR3 is built from 18 residues. The germline V gene has CDR1 MDHEN and CDR2 SYDVKM. In DNA, the CDR3 is TGTGCCAGCAGTTTTTCTAGCGGGAGGCGCGGGCTTAACAATGAGCAGTTCTTC. It specifies CASSFSSGRRGLNNEQFF.

This clonotype was picked up many times. This chain joins TRBV20-1 and TRBJ1-1; D is uncertain. CDR1 is DFQATT, CDR2 SNEGSKA, per germline (reference sequence). This CDR3 comprises 14 residues. With 3 bases removed from V and 5 bases from J, the gap between germline ends came to 16 bases. The CDR3 sequence is CSASVAGVETEAFF. The CDR3 nucleotides are TGCAGTGCTAGCGTTGCAGGAGTGGAGACTGAAGCTTTCTTT.

There are many counts of this clonotype. This sequence joins TRBV5-5 and TRBJ1-2; D ambiguous. V was pared by 1 base and J by 7 bases, with 5 bases between. Germline CDR1 SGHKS, CDR2 YYEKEE (reference sequence). The length of the CDR3 is 11 residues. Written as DNA, the CDR3 is TGTGCCAGCAGCTTGCCTAGTGGCTACACCTTC. Translated: CASSLPSGYTF.

The chain joins TRBV28 to TRBJ2-1; D might be TRBD1 (5 bases). The V and J ends lost 6 bases and 8 bases respectively, with 20 bases between them. CDR3 size: 15 residues. Germline CDR1 reads MDHEN; CDR2 reads SYDVKM. This CDR3 is CASSITGSTRDEQFF. The CDR3 DNA follows: TGTGCCAGCAGCATTACAGGATCTACACGGGATGAGCAGTTCTTC. The variable domain in full, completed from reference TRBV28 and TRBJ2-1, reads DVKVTQSSRYLVKRTGEKVFLECVQDMDHENMFWYRQDPGLGLRLIYFSYDVKMKEKGDIPEGYSVSREKKERFSLILESASTNQTSMYLCASSITGSTRDEQFFGPGTRLTVL.

The chain is built from TRBV10-3 and TRBJ1-3, with D possibly matching TRBD1 (5 bases). There are 16 residues in the CDR3. V was clipped by 2 bases and J by 3 bases, with 14 bases between them. CDR1 and CDR2 (germline): ENHRY, SYGVKD. The CDR3 region is CAISEGRAGDGNTIYF. The DNA of the CDR3 is TGTGCCATCAGTGAGGGCAGGGCGGGAGATGGAAACACCATATATTTT.

This chain connects TRBV18 to TRBJ1-6, with D possibly matching TRBD1 (5 bases). Trimming pared 1 base from V and 7 bases from J, leaving 11 bases between. The CDR3 contains 15 residues. Germline loops: CDR1 KGHSH, CDR2 LQKENI. CDR3 nucleotide sequence: TGTGCCAGCTCACCACAGGGGTCGGGCAATTCACCCCTCCACTTT. As protein: CASSPQGSGNSPLHF.

This clonotype was counted at least ten times. CDR3 protein: CSAMRTSGVYEQYF. The DNA of the CDR3 is TGCAGTGCTATGCGGACTAGCGGAGTCTACGAGCAGTACTTC. The chain joins TRBV20-1 to TRBJ2-7, with 10 bases aligning to TRBD2. Germline CDR1 is DFQATT and CDR2 is SNEGSKA (reference sequence). The CDR3 totals 14 residues. V was pared by 4 bases and J by 3 bases, with 6 bases of the junction left unmatched.

There are a few counts of this clonotype. V and J are TRBV19 and TRBJ2-2, with 10 nucleotides matching TRBD1. CDR3 length equals 15 residues. The germline CDR1 and CDR2 sequences are LNHDA and SQIVND (reference sequence). V gave up 6 bases and J gave up 6 bases; unmatched junction bases: 7. CDR3 coding DNA: TGTGCCAGTAGGATCGGACAGGGGGGGTCCGGGGAGCTGTTTTTT. Its translation is CASRIGQGGSGELFF.

This clonotype occurred many times. The chain employs TRBV18 and TRBJ2-5, with D possibly TRBD2 on 5 matching bases. The CDR3 loop spans 14 amino acids. V lost 2 bases to trimming and J lost 5 bases, with 12 bases between them. The germline V gene has CDR1 KGHSH and CDR2 LQKENI. CDR3 coding DNA: TGTGCCAGCTCACCAACGGGATCGCGGGAGACCCAGTACTTC. It yields the protein CASSPTGSRETQYF.

This clonotype was seen many times. The V call is TRBV13, the J call TRBJ2-7; no definite D call. Germline V gives CDR1 PRHDT, CDR2 FYEKMQ (reference sequence). The CDR3 spans 16 residues. V lost 6 bases, J lost 0 bases, and 18 bases lay in between. The DNA of the CDR3 is TGTGCCAGCAGTATGGGAAGGAGCCGTTCCTCCTACGAGCAGTACTTC. Residues: CASSMGRSRSSYEQYF.

This clonotype was recorded many times. V and J are TRBV28 and TRBJ2-1, with a possible D match to TRBD2 (5 bases). The CDR3 spans 15 residues. Per the germline V gene, CDR1 is MDHEN and CDR2 is SYDVKM. Trimming stripped 6 bases from V and 2 bases from J, with 14 bases between. The CDR3 spells CASRDLAFPYNEQFF. The CDR3 DNA reads TGTGCCAGCAGAGACTTAGCGTTCCCCTACAATGAGCAGTTCTTC.

This clonotype showed up just a few times. The chain carries TRBV4-1 and TRBJ2-5; tentatively, D is TRBD2 (5 bases). The CDR3 length is 16 residues. V lost 1 base and J 5 bases, leaving 17 bases between the germline ends. Looked up from germline, CDR1 is MGHRA and CDR2 is YSYEKL. The CDR3, as DNA: TGCGCCAGCAGCCAAGGGCCCGAGGGCTTGTTGGAGACCCAGTACTTC. Encoded protein: CASSQGPEGLLETQYF.

This clonotype appeared many times. The chain has TRBV7-9 and TRBJ2-7, with unresolved D. CDR1 is SEHNR, CDR2 FQNEAQ, per germline (reference sequence). The CDR3 length is 11 residues. Trimming removed 6 bases at V and 3 bases at J, with 6 bases between. Written as DNA, the CDR3 is TGTGCCAGCAGGGGCTTCTACGAGCAGTACTTC. This translates into CASRGFYEQYF. The full variable domain, rest sourced from reference TRBV7-9 and TRBJ2-7, is DTGVSQNPRHKITKRGQNVTFRCDPISEHNRLYWYRQTLGQGPEFLTYFQNEAQLEKSRLLSDRFSAERPKGSFSTLEIQRTEQGDSAMYLCASRGFYEQYFGPGTRLTVT.

This clonotype was seen only a few times. The J gene is TRBJ1-3, the V gene TRBV12-3 or TRBV12-4; no clear D gene. The CDR3 contains 10 residues. V was pared by 9 bases and J by 4 bases, with 4 bases between. The CDR3 nucleotides read TGTGCCAGTTACGGAAACACCATATATTTT. Protein product: CASYGNTIYF.

The table lists this clonotype with many counts. The rearrangement joins TRBV6-1 to TRBJ1-1, with 7 bases matching TRBD1. The germline V gene has CDR1 MNHNS and CDR2 SASEGT. V lost 6 bases and J lost 1; bases outside the gene matches: 5. The CDR3 runs 14 residues. In nucleotides, the CDR3 is TGTGCCAGCAGCCGGACAGGAAAGAACACTGAAGCTTTCTTT. Protein: CASSRTGKNTEAFF.

As concerns this clonotype: A much larger clone is a single base away; this may be a read error. Without the conserved terminal phenylalanine or tryptophan, this CDR3 likely stems from a read error. The J gene is TRBJ2-1, the V gene TRBV24-1; 9 bases match TRBD1. V lost 3 bases, J lost 3 bases, and 5 bases stayed unmatched. The CDR3 extends over 16 amino acids. The V gene's germline CDR1 is KGHDR and CDR2 SFDVKD. The CDR3 here is CATSDRDRGFYNEQFS. The CDR3 DNA follows: TGTGCCACCAGTGATCGCGACAGGGGGTTCTACAATGAGCAGTTCTCC.

The chain couples TRBV5-4 to TRBJ1-2; TRBD1 might be the D (5 bases). The germline CDR1 and CDR2 sequences are SGHNT and YYREEE (reference sequence). Trimming removed 5 bases from V and 2 bases from J, with 16 bases in between. The CDR3 runs 15 residues. The CDR3 region is CASSSPAGQNYGYTF. In DNA form, the CDR3 reads TGTGCCAGCAGTTCTCCCGCCGGACAAAACTATGGCTACACCTTC.

This sequence joins TRBV7-9 and TRBJ1-1, with TRBD1 identical over 11 bases. The CDR3 totals 16 residues. Germline CDR1 SEHNR, CDR2 FQNEAQ (reference sequence). J lost 4 bases, V lost 4 bases, and 8 bases had no gene match. CDR3 sequence reads: CASSSEGQGVSTEAFF. Here the CDR3 DNA reads TGTGCCAGCAGCTCCGAGGGACAGGGGGTATCCACTGAAGCTTTCTTT. The variable domain in full, completed from reference TRBV7-9 and TRBJ1-1, reads DTGVSQNPRHKITKRGQNVTFRCDPISEHNRLYWYRQTLGQGPEFLTYFQNEAQLEKSRLLSDRFSAERPKGSFSTLEIQRTEQGDSAMYLCASSSEGQGVSTEAFFGQGTRLTVV.

The V call is TRBV5-6, the J call TRBJ2-2; D not certain. The germline V gene encodes CDR1 SGHDT and CDR2 YYEEEE. V dropped 4 bases and J dropped 6 bases, with 13 bases sitting between them. The CDR3 is made up of 14 amino acids. The CDR3 loop reads CASSLLSEAGELFF. As DNA, the CDR3 is TGTGCCAGCAGCCTCCTCAGCGAGGCCGGGGAGCTGTTTTTT.

This clonotype was counted many times. Here the CDR3 reads CASRVTGTDTQYF. CDR3 DNA sequence: TGTGCCAGCAGGGTTACGGGCACAGATACGCAGTATTTT. The V call is TRBV2, the J call TRBJ2-3; D remains ambiguous. With 6 bases removed from V and 1 base from J, the gap between germline ends came to 8 bases. Germline V gives CDR1 SNHLY, CDR2 FYNNEI. This CDR3 is 13 amino acids long.

This clonotype was seen ten or more times. The chain joins TRBV5-1 to TRBJ2-7; TRBD2 matches 13 bases. With 3 bases clipped from V and 1 base from J, the junction kept 1 base outside the gene matches. Germline V gene data show CDR1 as SGHRS and CDR2 as YFSETQ. The CDR3 loop spans 15 amino acids. The CDR3 loop is CASSSTSGGSYEQYF. The CDR3 region has the DNA TGCGCCAGCAGCTCGACTAGCGGGGGGTCCTACGAGCAGTACTTC.

CDR3 in amino acids: CASRPDGNSDGYTF. DNA for the CDR3: TGTGCCAGCAGACCCGACGGGAATTCGGATGGCTACACCTTC. The J gene is TRBJ1-2, the V gene TRBV12-3 or TRBV12-4; D is unresolved. Trimming left V 6 bases short and J 6 bases short, with 17 bases between. CDR3 size: 14 residues.

The V gene is TRBV20-1, the J gene TRBJ1-5; the match to TRBD1 covers 10 bases. V lost 5 bases, J lost 2 bases, and 6 bases stayed unmatched. CDR3 length equals 15 residues. CDR1 and CDR2 from the germline V gene are DFQATT and SNEGSKA (reference sequence). The chain's CDR3 is CSADGTGAGNQPQHF. CDR3 DNA: TGCAGTGCTGATGGGACAGGGGCGGGCAATCAGCCCCAGCATTTT.

This clonotype was found many times. The chain couples TRBV3-1 to TRBJ2-1; 9 nucleotides line up with TRBD2. Germline values: CDR1 LGHDT, CDR2 YNNKEL (reference sequence). CDR3 length: 14 amino acids. Trimming took 3 bases from V and 8 from J; bases not matched to a gene: 5. The CDR3 nucleotides are TGTGCCAGCAGCCAGGGCCGACTAGCGGATGAGCAGTTCTTC. It codes for CASSQGRLADEQFF.